This T cell receptor beta chain was identified in a study of T-cell memory formation after mild COVID-19. The CDR3 runs to 13 residues. The germline V gene has CDR1 WSHSY and CDR2 SAAADI. V was pared by 0 bases and J by 3 bases, with 6 bases between. A 5'RACE reaction primed in the constant segment made cDNA libraries of TCR alpha and TCR beta, and these carried sample barcodes and UMIs. TCRdb ran MiXCR on the 5' RACE reads and lists one entry per CDR3 protein. The table lists 400,000 to 450,000 distinct CDR3 sequences, more than 15% of them singletons, with about 22% in the top ten. Remarks on this clonotype: Its specificity is unknown.

Study outcomes and limitations: The authors did not confirm SARS-CoV-2 specificity of second-wave clones peaking day 37. Balance between CD4 and CD8 was seen in clones contracting day 15 to 85, and a CD4+ lean was seen in later expanders. Contracting clones localized mainly to CM and EM when CD4+ and mainly to EMRA when CD8+.

Sequenced sample: PBMCs or a T cell subset sorted from them (not recorded which). This rearrangement joins TRBV10-2 to TRBJ2-7; D uncertain. This clonotype was obtained from a man aged 18 to 30 who had mild COVID-19 (a few samples of this study predate the infection). Cell type and time point are not known. CDR3 amino acids: CASSESGRYEQYV. In DNA form, the CDR3 reads TGCGCCAGCAGTGAGTCGGGCCGCTACGAGCAGTACGTC.